These T cell receptor beta chains were read from a single sample in a study of CD8+ T cells in alopecia areata. The table came from immunoSEQ multiplex PCR; TCRdb's copy has only in-frame clones and leaves some out. This table holds more than 200,000 clones, around two fifths found once. This specimen consisted of CD4+ T cells sorted from blood, obtained at roughly week 38, from a patient treated with tofacitinib. These receptors were taken from a human donor with alopecia areata. The CDR3 runs from the conserved cysteine through the conserved F or W. The D gene is left open where the match is weak. Part of the rows lack a size; the others show once, few, many or a class for expanded clones.

TRBJ2-3	TRBD2	-	TRBV30	TGTGCCTGGAGTCGCGGGAGGAGCACAGATACGCAGTATTTT	CAWSRGRSTDTQYF
TRBJ2-3	TRBD2	-	TRBV7-8	TGTGCCAGCAGCTTGGGGCTAGCGGCCACAGATACGCAGTATTTT	CASSLGLAATDTQYF
TRBJ1-5	-	-	TRBV9	TGTGCCAGCAGCGTAGGTGGAACCGGGAGCAATCAGCCCCAGCATTTT	CASSVGGTGSNQPQHF
TRBJ2-7	-	few	TRBV18	TGTGCCAGCTCACCAGGGAGATACGAGCAGTACTTC	CASSPGRYEQYF
TRBJ2-7	TRBD2	-	TRBV29-1	TGCAGCGTTGCCGGGACTAGCGGGGATTCCTACGAGCAGTACTTC	CSVAGTSGDSYEQYF
TRBJ2-1	-	once	TRBV7-3	TGTGCCAGCAGCTTAACCCTCTCGATGTCCTACAATGAGCAGTTCTTC	CASSLTLSMSYNEQFF
TRBJ1-4	-	-	TRBV6-5	TGTGCCAGCAGCTCAGCTAATCTACCTGAAAAACTGTTTTTT	CASSSANLPEKLFF
TRBJ2-2	TRBD2	-	TRBV7-2	TGTGCCAGCAGCTTAGCTAGCGGGACCACCGGGGAGCTGTTTTTT	CASSLASGTTGELFF
TRBJ2-4	-	few	TRBV7-2	TGTGCCAGCAGCTTAGTTTCAGGGGCGAGGAACATTCAGTACTTC	CASSLVSGARNIQYF
TRBJ1-1	-	-	TRBV28	TGTGCCAGCAGTTCCCCCGTGAGGAGCACTGAAGCTTTCTTT	CASSSPVRSTEAFF
TRBJ1-2	-	-	TRBV2	TGTGCCAGCAGTGAAGGACGGAACGCTATTAACTATGGCTACACCTTC	CASSEGRNAINYGYTF
TRBJ2-2	-	many	TRBV7-2	TGTGCCAGCAGCTTATTTGCGGGCGTCAACACCGGGGAGCTGTTTTTT	CASSLFAGVNTGELFF
TRBJ2-1	-	many	TRBV4-3	TGCGCCAGCAGCCAAGACTTCCAGGCCTCCGAGCAGTTCTTC	CASSQDFQASEQFF
TRBJ2-3	-	few	TRBV9	TGTGCCAGCAGCGTAGAATTTCTAGCTGCTAGCACAGATACGCAGTATTTT	CASSVEFLAASTDTQYF
TRBJ2-5	TRBD1	-	TRBV7-8	TGTGCCAGCAGCCCTACAGCCAGACAGGGGGGTACCCAGTACTTC	CASSPTARQGGTQYF
TRBJ2-7	TRBD2	few	TRBV11-2	TGTGCCAGCAGCATTCGGACTAGCGGGCCCTACGAGCAGTACTTC	CASSIRTSGPYEQYF
TRBJ1-1	-	few	TRBV19	TGTGCCAGTAGTGGGGGGATTTTGAACACTGAAGCTTTCTTT	CASSGGILNTEAFF
TRBJ2-2	-	-	TRBV10-3	TGTGCCATCAGTGAGTCCGGGGGCACCGGGGAGCTGTTTTTT	CAISESGGTGELFF
TRBJ2-7	-	-	TRBV5-6	TGTGCCAGCAGCTTGTGGCTGGGGATAGAGCAGTACTTC	CASSLWLGIEQYF
TRBJ2-5	-	-	TRBV7-9	TGTGCCAGCAGACCTGATTACTTC	CASRPDYF
TRBJ2-5	-	-	TRBV28	TGTGCCAGCAGTGGGGACGGACTAAGGGAGACCCAGTACTTC	CASSGDGLRETQYF
TRBJ2-3	-	-	TRBV6-6	TGTGCCAGCAGTCTCCTTGTAGATACGCAGTATTTT	CASSLLVDTQYF
TRBJ1-2	TRBD1	-	TRBV29-1	TGCAGCGTCCCTGCCGCCGGACAGGGCGGGGGCTACACCTTC	CSVPAAGQGGGYTF
TRBJ1-2	-	-	TRBV27	TGTGCCAGCAGTTTACAAGGACAGAACTATGGCTACACCTTC	CASSLQGQNYGYTF
TRBJ1-5	-	-	TRBV4-3	TGCGCCAGCAGCCAAGAAGTATCAGGGTCTTTGCAGCCCCAGCATTTT	CASSQEVSGSLQPQHF
TRBJ2-7	TRBD1	-	TRBV2	TGTGCCAGCAAAAGACAGGGGGCGAACGAGCAGTACTTC	CASKRQGANEQYF
TRBJ2-7	TRBD2	-	TRBV11-2	TGTGCCAGCAGGGCCGGGACTAGCGGGAACTACGAGCAGTACTTC	CASRAGTSGNYEQYF
TRBJ2-5	-	few	TRBV30	TGTGCCTGGAGGATTTTGTTGGAGACCCAGTACTTC	CAWRILLETQYF
TRBJ2-7	-	-	TRBV7-2	TGTGCCAGCAGCCCTACAGGGCTTTATGGCGAGCAGTACTTC	CASSPTGLYGEQYF
TRBJ2-7	-	few	TRBV29-1	TGCAGCATGCGTCAGGGGTACGAGCAGTACTTC	CSMRQGYEQYF
TRBJ2-7	TRBD1	few	TRBV7-9	TGTGCCAGCAGCCGGGACAGATACTACGAGCAGTACTTC	CASSRDRYYEQYF
TRBJ1-1	-	few	TRBV30	TGTGCCTGGAGGACCCCGGGCGGTGAAGCTTTCTTT	CAWRTPGGEAFF
TRBJ2-2	TRBD2	few	TRBV14	TGTGCCAGCCGATCTAGCGGGAGCACCGGGGAGCTGTTTTTT	CASRSSGSTGELFF
TRBJ2-5	-	few	TRBV7-6	TGTGCCAGCTCGCCAACCCGGTCCCAAGAGACCCAGTACTTC	CASSPTRSQETQYF
TRBJ2-1	-	few	TRBV29-1	TGCAGCGTTGCGTCGGCGGCATACAATGAGCAGTTCTTC	CSVASAAYNEQFF
TRBJ1-1	-	-	TRBV4-1	TGCGCCAGCAGCCAAGATCCGATCTGGGAAGCTTTCTTT	CASSQDPIWEAFF
TRBJ2-7	-	-	TRBV5-6	TGTGCCAGCAGCTTGTTAACTCCGCGATCCTACGAGCAGTACTTC	CASSLLTPRSYEQYF
TRBJ2-4	-	few	TRBV6-5	TGTGCCAGCAGTTACTCGAAAAGGGCGGTAAACATTCAGTACTTC	CASSYSKRAVNIQYF
TRBJ2-7	TRBD1	-	TRBV13	TGTGCCAGCAGCCCACGGACAGGGTGGTCAAACGAGCAGTACTTC	CASSPRTGWSNEQYF
TRBJ1-5	-	few	TRBV27	TGTGCCAGCAGTCCCCCCGGGGGTAACAATCAGCCCCAGCATTTT	CASSPPGGNNQPQHF
TRBJ2-1	-	-	TRBV7-2	TGTGCCAGCAGTTCCACTCAGGTGGGTGAGCAGTTCTTC	CASSSTQVGEQFF
TRBJ2-3	-	-	TRBV6-5	TGTGCCAGCAAAACATCCACCACAGATACGCAGTATTTT	CASKTSTTDTQYF
TRBJ2-3	-	-	TRBV2	TGTGCCAGCAGGTTCGAGCGCCTGCACACAGATACGCAGTATTTT	CASRFERLHTDTQYF
TRBJ2-7	TRBD2	-	TRBV29-1	TGCAGCGTTGTCAATCCACTAGCGGGAACCTACGAGCAGTACTTC	CSVVNPLAGTYEQYF
TRBJ1-2	-	-	TRBV30	TGTGCCTGGAGTGTACAAGCCTTCTATGGCTACACCTTC	CAWSVQAFYGYTF
TRBJ2-3	TRBD2	-	TRBV19	TGTGCCAGTAGTATTTGGCTAGCGGGAGGAGATACGCAGTATTTT	CASSIWLAGGDTQYF
TRBJ1-2	TRBD1	-	TRBV30	TGTGCCTGCCAGAAACGGACAGGCCAGTATGGCTACACCTTC	CACQKRTGQYGYTF
TRBJ2-7	-	once	TRBV6-5	TGTGCCAGCAGCCTCGGTTCCGGATCCTACGAGCAGTACTTC	CASSLGSGSYEQYF
TRBJ2-3	-	-	TRBV5-1	TGCGCCAGCAGCCCGAAGACTAGCACAGATACGCAGTATTTT	CASSPKTSTDTQYF
TRBJ2-7	-	-	TRBV10-3	TGTGCCATCAGTGAGTTTAACGAGCAGTACTTC	CAISEFNEQYF
TRBJ2-2	TRBD2	-	TRBV6-6	TGTGCCAGCAGTTACCCCGGGACTACGACCGGGGAGCTGTTTTTT	CASSYPGTTTGELFF
TRBJ2-3	TRBD1	-	TRBV9	TGTGCCAGCAGCGAGAGACAGGGGGCTGGAGATACGCAGTATTTT	CASSERQGAGDTQYF
TRBJ2-3	TRBD2	-	TRBV30	TGTGCCTGCTGGACTAGCGGGACGGTTGCTACGCAGTATTTT	CACWTSGTVATQYF
TRBJ2-5	-	-	TRBV5-1	TGCGCCAGCAGCTCGACTCTGGGGGAGCAGTACTTC	CASSSTLGEQYF
TRBJ2-5	TRBD1	few	TRBV6-1	TGTGCCAGCAGTGAAGGCTTCGACAGGGGCGTAAAAGAGACCCAGTACTTC	CASSEGFDRGVKETQYF
TRBJ2-2	TRBD1	-	TRBV25-1	TGTGCCAGTAGTACCGGGACAGGGATCACCGGGGAGCTGTTTTTT	CASSTGTGITGELFF
TRBJ1-1	-	few	TRBV29-1	TGCAGCTCCGGGATTTGTGAAGCTTTCTTT	CSSGICEAFF
TRBJ2-7	-	-	TRBV23-1	TGCGCCAGCAGTCGTGGAACTAGGGACAGCCAGGGGAGGAGGCTCTACGAGCAGTACTTC	CASSRGTRDSQGRRLYEQYF
TRBJ2-2	TRBD1	-	TRBV9	TGTGCCAGCAGCGTAGGAGGGGGCCACGGGGAGCTGTTTTTT	CASSVGGGHGELFF
TRBJ2-3	TRBD2	-	TRBV6-6	TGTGCCAGCAGTTACTGGCGGGAGTGGAGCACAGATACGCAGTATTTT	CASSYWREWSTDTQYF